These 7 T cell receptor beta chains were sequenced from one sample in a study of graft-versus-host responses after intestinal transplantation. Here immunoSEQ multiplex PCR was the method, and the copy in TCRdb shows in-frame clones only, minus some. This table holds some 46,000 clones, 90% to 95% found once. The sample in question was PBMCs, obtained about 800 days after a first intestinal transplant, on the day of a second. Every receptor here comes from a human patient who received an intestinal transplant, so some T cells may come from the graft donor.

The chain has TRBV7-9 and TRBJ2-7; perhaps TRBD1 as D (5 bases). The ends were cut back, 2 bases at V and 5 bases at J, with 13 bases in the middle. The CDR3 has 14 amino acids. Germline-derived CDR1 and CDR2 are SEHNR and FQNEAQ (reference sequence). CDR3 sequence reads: CASSLSLGVDEQYF. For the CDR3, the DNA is TGTGCCAGCAGCTTATCTCTAGGGGTCGACGAGCAGTACTTC.

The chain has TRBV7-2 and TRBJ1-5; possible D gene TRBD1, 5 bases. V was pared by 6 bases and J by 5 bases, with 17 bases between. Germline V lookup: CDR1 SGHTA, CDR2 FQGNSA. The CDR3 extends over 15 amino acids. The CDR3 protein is CASRPAGVSDQPQHF. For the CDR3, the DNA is TGTGCCAGCAGACCGGCGGGGGTCTCAGATCAGCCCCAGCATTTT.

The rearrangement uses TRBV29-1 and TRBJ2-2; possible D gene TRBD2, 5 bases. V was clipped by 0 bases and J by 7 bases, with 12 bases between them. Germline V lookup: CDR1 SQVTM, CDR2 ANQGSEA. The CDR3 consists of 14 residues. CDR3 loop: CSVEESGEHGELFF. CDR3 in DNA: TGCAGCGTTGAAGAATCCGGGGAACACGGGGAGCTGTTTTTT.

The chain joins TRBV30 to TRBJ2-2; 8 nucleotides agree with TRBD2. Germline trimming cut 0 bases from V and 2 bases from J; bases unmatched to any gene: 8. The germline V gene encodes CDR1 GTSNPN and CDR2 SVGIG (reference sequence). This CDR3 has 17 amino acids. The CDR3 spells CAWSVGLAAFNTGELFF. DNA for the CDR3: TGTGCCTGGAGTGTAGGACTAGCCGCTTTTAACACCGGGGAGCTGTTTTTT.

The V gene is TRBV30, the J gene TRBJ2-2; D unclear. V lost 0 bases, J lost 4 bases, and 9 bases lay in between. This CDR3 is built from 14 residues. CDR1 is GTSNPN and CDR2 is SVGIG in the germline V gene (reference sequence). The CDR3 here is CAWSVSRSTGELFF. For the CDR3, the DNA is TGTGCCTGGAGTGTAAGTAGGAGCACCGGGGAGCTGTTTTTT.

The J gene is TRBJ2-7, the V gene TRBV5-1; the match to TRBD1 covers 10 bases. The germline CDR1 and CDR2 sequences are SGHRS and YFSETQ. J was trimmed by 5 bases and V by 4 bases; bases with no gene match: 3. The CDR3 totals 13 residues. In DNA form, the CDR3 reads TGCGCCAGCAGCCAGACAGGGGGCGACGAGCAGTACTTC. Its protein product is CASSQTGGDEQYF.

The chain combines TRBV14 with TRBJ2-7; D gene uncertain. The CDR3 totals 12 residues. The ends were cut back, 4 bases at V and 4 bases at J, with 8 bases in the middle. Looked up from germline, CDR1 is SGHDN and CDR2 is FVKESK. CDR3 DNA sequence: TGTGCCAGCAGCCGGGCAGGATACGAGCAGTACTTC. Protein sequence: CASSRAGYEQYF.